This record looks at one T cell receptor beta chain sequence and its context. The antigen is unknown. This specimen comes from a study of response to subunit inactivated influenza vaccine. TCRdb independently ran MiXCR on the RT-PCR reads; one entry per CDR3 protein. The sample lists around 320,000 distinct CDR3 sequences; about 20% were seen once. V gave up 5 bases and J gave up 7 bases; unmatched junction bases: 6. This CDR3 has 14 amino acids. Looked up from germline, CDR1 is MNHEY and CDR2 is SMNVEV (reference sequence). Broader study findings: It was suggested by the authors that few new T cells are recruited by each seasonal influenza vaccination.

The specimen was PBMCs from blood, collected 21 months after vaccination. This TCR was recovered from a man aged 45-69 years who received an inactivated influenza vaccine. The chain uses TRBV27 and TRBJ1-1, with 11 bases fitting TRBD1. CDR3 nucleotide sequence: TGTGCCAGCAGTCCGGACAGGGGGCTTGATGAAGCTTTCTTT. Amino acid sequence: CASSPDRGLDEAFF.